This entry is about one TCR beta chain. The data derive from a study of blood T cell repertoires in COVID-19. This CDR3 has 16 residues. Germline V gene data show CDR1 as LGHDT and CDR2 as YNNKEL (reference sequence). V shed 5 bases and J 2 bases; nucleotides not matched to a gene: 9. In the original analysis: Amplifying reference gene primers gave estimates of nucleated cell counts. Some clones are missing from TCRdb's copy, which holds only in-frame ones; the method was immunoSEQ multiplex PCR. The D gene and trimming were derived from the DNA, and the V and J assignments and clone size from that table. The profile shows around 130,000 clones, approximately 77% of them singletons.

This TCR was sampled from an elderly man with acute or convalescent COVID-19. V gene TRBV3-1 (or the pseudogene TRBV3-2) combines with J gene TRBJ2-7; 10 bases align to TRBD1. What was sequenced was peripheral blood. DNA of the CDR3: TGTGCCAGCAGCTTCCACAGGGGACAGGGGACCTACGAGCAGTACTTC. Its translation: CASSFHRGQGTYEQYF.